A selection of T cell receptor beta chains follows, all from one sample in a study of blood T cell repertoires in COVID-19. Measured with immunoSEQ multiplex PCR; TCRdb has only the in-frame clones, and not every one. The sample contains 190,000 or so clones, about 85% of which appear only once. The sample taken for sequencing was peripheral blood. These receptors were collected from a woman aged 30 to 39 with active or convalescent COVID-19. Both conserved end residues are part of each CDR3. Fields, in order: V gene, D gene, CDR3 length, clone size, J gene, CDR3 DNA, CDR3 protein. D genes are given only for firm matches. Where a row states a size, it is once, few, many or the class of an expanded clone; other rows omit it.

v_call: TRBV9
d_call: NA
cdr3_length: 13
clone_size: NA
j_call: TRBJ1-2
cdr3_nt: TGTGCCAGCAGCGAGACAGTTAACTATGGCTACACCTTC
cdr3_aa: CASSETVNYGYTF

v_call: TRBV13
d_call: TRBD1
cdr3_length: 16
clone_size: NA
j_call: TRBJ1-2
cdr3_nt: TGTGCCAGCAGCTTATCAGGGACAGGGGTTTCCTATGGCTACACCTTC
cdr3_aa: CASSLSGTGVSYGYTF

v_call: TRBV18
d_call: NA
cdr3_length: 15
clone_size: few
j_call: TRBJ2-1
cdr3_nt: TGTGCCAGCTCACCAGGCCAGGCCTCCTACAATGAGCAGTTCTTC
cdr3_aa: CASSPGQASYNEQFF

v_call: TRBV5-1
d_call: TRBD2
cdr3_length: 17
clone_size: NA
j_call: TRBJ2-2
cdr3_nt: TGCGCCAGCAGCTTGTGTTGCGGGGGAACGAACACCGGGGAGCTGTTTTTT
cdr3_aa: CASSLCCGGTNTGELFF

v_call: TRBV20-1
d_call: NA
cdr3_length: 15
clone_size: NA
j_call: TRBJ1-4
cdr3_nt: TGCAGTGCTAGTTGGCGGGGGGTGCCTAATGAAAAACTGTTTTTT
cdr3_aa: CSASWRGVPNEKLFF

v_call: TRBV3-1/TRBV3-2
d_call: NA
cdr3_length: 15
clone_size: NA
j_call: TRBJ1-6
cdr3_nt: TGTGCCAGCAGCCAAGTTTCCAGGGGAAATTCACCCCTCCACTTT
cdr3_aa: CASSQVSRGNSPLHF

v_call: TRBV19
d_call: TRBD1
cdr3_length: 13
clone_size: NA
j_call: TRBJ1-1
cdr3_nt: TGTGCCAGTAGTATAACGGGGACAGTTGAAGCTTTCTTT
cdr3_aa: CASSITGTVEAFF

v_call: TRBV5-6
d_call: NA
cdr3_length: 16
clone_size: NA
j_call: TRBJ1-4
cdr3_nt: TGTGCCAGCAGCTTGGGGACAGCGCTCGAGGGAAAACTTCTGTTTTTT
cdr3_aa: CASSLGTALEGKLLFF

v_call: TRBV6-1
d_call: NA
cdr3_length: 15
clone_size: NA
j_call: TRBJ2-3
cdr3_nt: TGTGCCAGCAGTGAAATGGACAGCTACACAGATACGCAGTATTTT
cdr3_aa: CASSEMDSYTDTQYF

v_call: TRBV15
d_call: NA
cdr3_length: 12
clone_size: NA
j_call: TRBJ1-2
cdr3_nt: TGTGCCACCAGCAGAGATCAGGGCCTCTACACCTTC
cdr3_aa: CATSRDQGLYTF